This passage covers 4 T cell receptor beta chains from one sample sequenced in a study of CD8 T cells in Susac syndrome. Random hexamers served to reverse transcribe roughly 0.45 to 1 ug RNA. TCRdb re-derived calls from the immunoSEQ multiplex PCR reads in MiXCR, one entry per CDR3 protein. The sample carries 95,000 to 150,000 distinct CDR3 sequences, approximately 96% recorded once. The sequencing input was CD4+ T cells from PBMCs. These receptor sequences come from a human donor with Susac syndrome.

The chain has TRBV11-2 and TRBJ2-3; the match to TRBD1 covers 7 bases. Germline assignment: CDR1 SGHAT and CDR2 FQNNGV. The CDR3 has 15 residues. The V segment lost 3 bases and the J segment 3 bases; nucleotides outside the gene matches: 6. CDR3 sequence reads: CASSFYRGTTDTQYF. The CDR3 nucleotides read TGTGCCAGCAGCTTTTACAGGGGTACTACAGATACGCAGTATTTT. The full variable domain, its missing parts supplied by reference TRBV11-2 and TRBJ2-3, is EAGVAQSPRYKIIEKRQSVAFWCNPISGHATLYWYQQILGQGPKLLIQFQNNGVVDDSQLPKDRFSAERLKGVDSTLKIQPAKLEDSAVYLCASSFYRGTTDTQYFGPGTRLTVL.

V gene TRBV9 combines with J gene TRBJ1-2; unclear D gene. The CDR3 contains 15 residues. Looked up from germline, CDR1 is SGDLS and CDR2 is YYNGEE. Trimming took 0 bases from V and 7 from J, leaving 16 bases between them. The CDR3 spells CASSVEEGRPGGYTF. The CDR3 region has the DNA TGTGCCAGCAGCGTAGAGGAGGGCCGCCCCGGTGGCTACACCTTC.

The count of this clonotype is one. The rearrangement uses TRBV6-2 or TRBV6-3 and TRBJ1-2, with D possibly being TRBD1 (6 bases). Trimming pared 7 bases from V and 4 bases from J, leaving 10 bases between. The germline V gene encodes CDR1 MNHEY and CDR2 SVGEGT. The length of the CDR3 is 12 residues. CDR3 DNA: TGTGCCAGCAACCAGGACAGCTATGGCTACACCTTC. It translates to CASNQDSYGYTF.

CDR3 DNA: TGCAGTGCTCTAGCGCCCCAGGGGCAAAGGGCCACAGATACGCAGTATTTT. Translation gives CSALAPQGQRATDTQYF. The chain employs TRBV20-1 and TRBJ2-3; D could derive from TRBD1 or TRBD2 (6 bases each). V was shortened by 5 bases and J by 2 bases, with 23 bases between the two germline ends. The CDR3 runs to 17 residues. CDR1 is DFQATT and CDR2 is SNEGSKA in the germline V gene (reference sequence).